Listed below are T cell receptor beta chains from one sample, sequenced in a study of cytomegalovirus exposure and HLA in healthy donors. Libraries were prepared by immunoSEQ multiplex PCR; TCRdb keeps only in-frame clonotypes and omits some of them. In the table there are about 200,000 clones, more than 75% of which are singletons. Input material: PBMCs. These receptors originate from a male donor in good health and CMV-seronegative. The CDR3 runs from the conserved cysteine through the conserved F or W. The size entry is marked missing in some rows and otherwise reads once, few, many or a size class.

CASSVESLAGDYEQYF,NA,NA,TRBV9
CASFPEMSSNQPQHF,NA,TRBJ1-5,TRBV6-8
CASSDLPSGAKNEQFF,NA,TRBJ2-1,TRBV25-1
CASSLTGGSNQPQHF,NA,TRBJ1-5,TRBV7-6
CASSERQGVGCGYTF,NA,TRBJ1-2,TRBV6-4
CASSNSVRTGGNEQFF,NA,TRBJ2-1,TRBV7-9
CSVQKGGSTEAFF,NA,TRBJ1-1,TRBV29-1
CASSPQGATGELFF,NA,TRBJ2-2,TRBV18
CASSKGNRAGGADTQYF,NA,TRBJ2-3,TRBV7-9
CASSVRQDEQFF,NA,TRBJ2-1,TRBV6-1
CASRRAGGDGYTF,NA,TRBJ1-2,TRBV27
CASSAGLTLTDTQYF,NA,TRBJ2-3,TRBV9
CAWRLADYTDTQYF,NA,TRBJ2-3,TRBV30
CAWRGLADHNEQFF,once,TRBJ2-1,TRBV30
CASSQGVSYEQYF,NA,TRBJ2-7,TRBV4-1
CASSRAPSYNEQFF,NA,TRBJ2-1,TRBV19
CASSSGSTSGFSYEQYF,few,TRBJ2-7,TRBV19
CASINTLASGYNEQFF,NA,TRBJ2-1,TRBV11-2
CASSPPKGSGVKQYF,NA,TRBJ2-7,TRBV14
CASSDRTYEQYF,once,TRBJ2-7,TRBV19
CASSRAGQASPNEQFF,NA,TRBJ2-1,TRBV7-8
CASSESPSPPNTQPQHF,NA,TRBJ1-5,TRBV25-1
CASSLTGRDYNEQFF,NA,TRBJ2-1,TRBV5-8
CASSTDRAPGNTIYF,NA,TRBJ1-3,TRBV6-5
CASSRGQNEKLFF,many,TRBJ1-4,TRBV7-9
CASSPQGTDQETQYF,NA,TRBJ2-5,TRBV4-1
CSGGTNTEAFF,NA,TRBJ1-1,TRBV20-1
CASIWGGTEAFF,few,TRBJ1-1,TRBV6-1
CASSAEELYGGEQFF,NA,TRBJ2-1,TRBV10-2
CASSLDRGSYNEQFF,NA,TRBJ2-1,TRBV5-4
CASSMDGGLADTQYF,NA,TRBJ2-3,TRBV5-6
CASSIVTGFREQFF,NA,TRBJ2-1,TRBV19
CASSVVSGTSTDTQYF,NA,TRBJ2-3,TRBV9